Each of the 5 T cell receptor beta chains below was sequenced from the same sample in a study of cytomegalovirus exposure and HLA in healthy donors. Using immunoSEQ multiplex PCR, the repertoire was profiled, and TCRdb retains in-frame clones only, with some absent. The sample comprises 200,000 to 300,000 clones, around 86% of which are singletons, and 1.2% rests with the top ten. Sequencing was done on a sample of PBMCs. The receptors were sampled from a woman in her twenties or thirties in good health and CMV-seropositive.

The chain has TRBV28 and TRBJ1-2, with D perhaps matching TRBD1 (6 bases). Deletions cut 5 bases from V and 5 bases from J, with 12 bases between. CDR1 MDHEN and CDR2 SYDVKM come from the germline V gene. This CDR3 is built from 13 residues. Here the CDR3 reads CASSRDRSYGYTF. CDR3 nucleotide sequence: TGTGCCAGCAGTCGAGACAGGTCGTATGGCTACACCTTC.

The CDR3 sequence is CASSEADLRYGYTF. For the CDR3, the DNA is TGTGCCAGCAGTGAAGCGGACTTGCGCTATGGCTACACCTTC. The V gene is TRBV2, the J gene TRBJ1-2; the D is unclear. Trimming stripped 0 bases from V and 4 bases from J, with 9 bases between. The CDR3 sequence is 14 residues long. Germline lookup yields CDR1 SNHLY and CDR2 FYNNEI. The full variable domain, with the rest looked up from reference TRBV2 and TRBJ1-2, is EPEVTQTPSHQVTQMGQEVILRCVPISNHLYFYWYRQILGQKVEFLVSFYNNEISEKSEIFDDQFSVERPDGSNFTLKIRSTKLEDSAMYFCASSEADLRYGYTFGSGTRLTVV.

The genes are TRBV30 and TRBJ1-2; D perhaps matches TRBD1 (5 bases). V was cut by 3 bases and J by 6 bases, with 14 bases left in between. Germline V gene sequence: CDR1 GTSNPN, CDR2 SVGIG (reference sequence). CDR3 length: 13 residues. The CDR3 loop is CAWSPGSPNGYTF. The CDR3 nucleotides read TGTGCCTGGAGCCCAGGGTCTCCTAATGGCTACACCTTC. Full variable domain (outside the CDR3, taken from reference TRBV30 and TRBJ1-2): SQTIHQWPATLVQPVGSPLSLECTVEGTSNPNLYWYRQAAGRGLQLLFYSVGIGQISSEVPQNLSASRPQDRQFILSSKKLLLSDSGFYLCAWSPGSPNGYTFGSGTRLTVV.

V and J are TRBV6-1 and TRBJ2-7; weak D call: TRBD1 (6 bases). Looked up from germline, CDR1 is MNHNS and CDR2 is SASEGT. Trimming stripped 6 bases from V and 5 bases from J, with 14 bases between. The CDR3 loop spans 13 amino acids. CDR3 in DNA: TGTGCCAGCAGATATACAGGGCTAGACGAGCAGTACTTC. Its translation is CASRYTGLDEQYF.

The chain recombines TRBV28 with TRBJ2-7; TRBD1 matches at 7 bases. There are 14 residues in the CDR3. Germline CDR1 MDHEN, CDR2 SYDVKM. After removal of 8 bases from V and 0 bases from J, the junction contained 7 bases not matched to a gene. CDR3: CASRPQGDSYEQYF. CDR3 DNA sequence: TGTGCCAGCCGCCCTCAGGGGGACTCCTACGAGCAGTACTTC.